This TCR beta chain was retrieved from a study of cytomegalovirus exposure and HLA in healthy donors. Both 60 Vbeta primers and 13 Jbeta primers went into the PCR. Only in-frame clones appear in the TCRdb table, and some are missing; sequencing was by immunoSEQ multiplex PCR. Of 150,000 to 180,000 clones listed, 65% to 80% are singletons. From germline, CDR1 is SGHRS and CDR2 YFSETQ. CDR3 length equals 13 residues. Unmatched junction bases numbered 3, after V lost 7 bases and J lost 1 base. Study-wide results and caveats: HLA alleles showed associations with fewer than 20,000 TCR beta sequences in a later analysis, at a 0.05 false discovery rate. In a later analysis, the majority of CMV-associated beta chains seemingly showed HLA restriction.

Concerning this clone itself: As yet, its antigen is unknown.

The gene calls are TRBV5-1 and TRBJ2-5; 8 bases align to TRBD2. This TCR was sampled from a man aged 18-30 years in good health and CMV-seronegative. Sequenced input: PBMCs. In DNA, the CDR3 is TGCGCCAGCCGGGGGGGACCCCAAGAGACCCAGTACTTC. It encodes CASRGGPQETQYF. The full variable domain, rest sourced from reference TRBV5-1 and TRBJ2-5, is KAGVTQTPRYLIKTRGQQVTLSCSPISGHRSVSWYQQTPGQGLQFLFEYFSETQRNKGNFPGRFSGRQFSNSRSEMNVSTLELGDSALYLCASRGGPQETQYFGPGTRLLVL.